The 22 T cell receptor beta chains in this list originate from one sample, sequenced in a study of cytomegalovirus exposure and HLA in healthy donors. The PCR used 60 Vbeta and 13 Jbeta primers. Some clones are missing from TCRdb's copy, which holds only in-frame ones; the method was immunoSEQ multiplex PCR. The table lists around 100,000 clones, with 5.5% to 8% in the top ten. The sequenced material came from PBMCs. The source is a man aged 35-49 years in good health and CMV-seropositive.

The chain couples TRBV10-1 to TRBJ2-7, with 10 bases lining up with TRBD2. The CDR3 contains 16 residues. Germline loops: CDR1 WNHNN, CDR2 SYGVQD (reference sequence). J gave up 4 bases and V 1 base, and 7 bases lay outside the gene matches. CDR3 in DNA: TGCGCCAGCAGTGAGTACCTAAGCGGGGGGGGTTACGAGCAGTACTTC. It specifies CASSEYLSGGGYEQYF.

This chain uses TRBV30 with TRBJ1-5, with D possibly being TRBD1 (6 bases). The germline V gene encodes CDR1 GTSNPN and CDR2 SVGIG (reference sequence). V was cut by 6 bases and J by 1 base, with 7 bases left in between. This CDR3 has 12 amino acids. The CDR3: CACGQSNQPQHF. The CDR3 DNA is TGTGCCTGCGGACAGAGCAATCAGCCCCAGCATTTT.

V and J are TRBV11-3 and TRBJ2-1; D unresolved. Per germline, CDR1 SGHNT and CDR2 YENEEA. The CDR3 has 12 amino acids. Trimming took off 1 base at V and 7 bases at J, with 5 bases between the two ends. The CDR3 loop reads CASSLGRNEQFF. The CDR3, as DNA: TGTGCCAGCAGCTTAGGGCGGAATGAGCAGTTCTTC. The whole variable domain, remainder taken from reference TRBV11-3 and TRBJ2-1, is EAGVVQSPRYKIIEKKQPVAFWCNPISGHNTLYWYLQNLGQGPELLIRYENEEAVDDSQLPKDRFSAERLKGVDSTLKIQPAELGDSAVYLCASSLGRNEQFFGPGTRLTVL.

The CDR3 DNA is TGTGCCAGCAGTGCAGGGACAGGGATTGAAGCTTTCTTT. This gives the protein CASSAGTGIEAFF. This sequence joins TRBV6-1 and TRBJ1-1; 9 bases fit TRBD1. Per the germline V gene, CDR1 is MNHNS and CDR2 is SASEGT. This CDR3 is built from 13 residues. With 4 bases clipped from V and 7 bases from J, the junction kept 4 bases outside the gene matches.

The V gene is TRBV7-7, the J gene TRBJ2-5; the D gene is possibly TRBD2 (6 bases). Germline CDR1 and CDR2: SSHAT and FNYEAQ (reference sequence). CDR3 length: 15 residues. Trimming took 5 bases from V and 5 from J, leaving 18 bases between them. The CDR3 spells CASSPLGSIYETQYF. The CDR3, as DNA: TGTGCCAGCAGCCCCCTCGGGAGTATATACGAGACCCAGTACTTC. The full variable domain, completed using reference TRBV7-7 and TRBJ2-5, is GAGVSQSPRYKVTKRGQDVTLRCDPISSHATLYWYQQALGQGPEFLTYFNYEAQPDKSGLPSDRFSAERPEGSISTLTIQRTEQRDSAMYRCASSPLGSIYETQYFGPGTRLLVL.

This sequence joins TRBV15 and TRBJ2-2, with D hard to call. Trimming cost V 5 bases and J 8 bases, with 12 bases left between them. The CDR3 extends over 13 amino acids. CDR1 and CDR2 (germline): LNHNV, YYDKDF (reference sequence). CDR3 sequence (DNA): TGTGCCACCAGCGTTGGGCGTAAGGGGGAGCTGTTTTTT. This encodes CATSVGRKGELFF.

This chain links TRBV28 with TRBJ2-3, with 7 bases identical to TRBD2. Per the germline V gene, CDR1 is MDHEN and CDR2 is SYDVKM. V lost 2 bases to trimming and J lost 4 bases; unmatched junction nucleotides: 9. The CDR3 runs 16 residues. The CDR3 DNA is TGTGCCAGCAGTTTAAGTGGTAGCGGGCTTGCAGATACGCAGTATTTT. Translating gives CASSLSGSGLADTQYF.

The rearrangement uses TRBV29-1 and TRBJ2-1, with 10 bases that match TRBD2. The germline CDR1 and CDR2 sequences are SQVTM and ANQGSEA. The CDR3 length is 14 residues. Trimming took 7 bases from V and 7 from J; bases not matched to a gene: 10. The CDR3 region is CSAVGQLAGNEQFF. CDR3 DNA sequence: TGCAGCGCCGTGGGCCAACTAGCGGGAAATGAGCAGTTCTTC.

The chain couples TRBV5-6 to TRBJ1-2; unclear D gene. Germline-derived CDR1 and CDR2 are SGHDT and YYEEEE. V lost 0 bases, J lost 0 bases, and 6 bases lay in between. The CDR3 is made up of 14 amino acids. CDR3 DNA: TGTGCCAGCAGCTTGGGAGGCACTAACTATGGCTACACCTTC. This sequence encodes CASSLGGTNYGYTF.

CDR3 protein: CASSNSGAAGPYEQYF. CDR3 coding DNA: TGCGCCAGCAGCAACAGTGGGGCAGCCGGTCCCTACGAGCAGTACTTC. This chain joins TRBV5-1 and TRBJ2-7, with TRBD1 as a possible D gene (5 bases). Germline lookup yields CDR1 SGHRS and CDR2 YFSETQ. The CDR3 is made up of 16 amino acids. V gave up 4 bases and J gave up 2 bases, with 19 bases separating them.

The chain joins TRBV7-9 to TRBJ2-1, with 7 bases matching TRBD2. Unmatched junction bases numbered 11, after V lost 0 bases and J lost 6 bases. This CDR3 region has 17 residues. Germline CDR1 is SEHNR and CDR2 is FQNEAQ (reference sequence). Here the CDR3 reads CASSLAFGGAGINEQFF. As DNA, the CDR3 is TGTGCCAGCAGCTTAGCTTTCGGGGGAGCGGGAATCAATGAGCAGTTCTTC.

In DNA form, the CDR3 reads TGTGCCAGCAGCGTAGATACGTCGGGCGAGCAGTACTTC. It codes for CASSVDTSGEQYF. The rearrangement links TRBV9 to TRBJ2-7; D uncertain. The germline gives CDR1 SGDLS, CDR2 YYNGEE. Trimming cost V 0 bases and J 6 bases, with 10 bases left between them. This CDR3 region has 13 residues.

The J gene is TRBJ2-7, the V gene TRBV7-2, with 7 bases lining up with TRBD2. CDR1 SGHTA and CDR2 FQGNSA come from the germline V gene. The J segment lost 2 bases and the V segment lost 5 bases, leaving 6 bases of the junction unmatched. The CDR3 sequence is 14 residues long. CDR3: CASSLSGGPYEQYF. The CDR3 DNA sequence: TGTGCCAGCAGCCTTTCGGGAGGCCCCTACGAGCAGTACTTC.

The V and J genes are TRBV29-1 and TRBJ1-2, with D hard to call. CDR1 and CDR2 (germline): SQVTM, ANQGSEA. This CDR3 has 11 amino acids. V lost 4 bases and J lost 8, with 11 bases in between. CDR3: CSVAVVEGYTF. CDR3 sequence (DNA): TGCAGCGTTGCGGTTGTCGAAGGCTACACCTTC.

The chain links TRBV7-6 to TRBJ2-2, with TRBD1 matching 7 bases. This CDR3 region has 17 residues. V shed 5 bases, J shed 5 bases, and the junction held 14 bases outside the gene matches. Looked up from germline, CDR1 is SGHVS and CDR2 is FNYEAQ. Written as DNA, the CDR3 is TGTGCCAGCAGCCCGCGGCTGACAGGGCCGACGACCGGGGAGCTGTTTTTT. Translated, it gives CASSPRLTGPTTGELFF.

The rearrangement joins TRBV7-9 to TRBJ2-5; a possible D gene is TRBD1 (5 bases). Trimming cost V 4 bases and J 5 bases, with 14 bases left between them. The CDR3 runs 14 residues. Germline V lookup: CDR1 SEHNR, CDR2 FQNEAQ (reference sequence). CDR3 DNA: TGTGCCAGCAGCTCGACAGCCTCTCCTGAGACCCAGTACTTC. Its protein product is CASSSTASPETQYF.

This rearrangement joins TRBV4-2 to TRBJ2-7; no reliable D call. The CDR3 has 16 residues. CDR1 is LGHNA, CDR2 YNFKEQ, per germline. V shed 0 bases and J shed 0 bases, with 12 bases lying between them. The CDR3 region has the DNA TGTGCCAGCAGCCAAGAGCGGCTCCGGAGCTCCTACGAGCAGTACTTC. Protein: CASSQERLRSSYEQYF.

The rearrangement joins TRBV6-1 to TRBJ2-1; 11 positions match TRBD2. Trimming removed 6 bases from V and 5 bases from J; junction bases left unmatched: 6. CDR1 MNHNS and CDR2 SASEGT come from the germline V gene. The length of the CDR3 is 15 residues. The CDR3, as DNA: TGTGCCAGCAGCCCGACTAGCGGGAAGAACAATGAGCAGTTCTTC. Translation: CASSPTSGKNNEQFF.

The CDR3: CATSRTGSGETQYF. CDR3 DNA: TGTGCCACCAGCAGGACAGGGAGTGGAGAGACCCAGTACTTC. The rearrangement links TRBV15 to TRBJ2-5, with 7 bases matching TRBD1. The germline CDR1 and CDR2 sequences are LNHNV and YYDKDF (reference sequence). The trim removed 3 bases at V and 4 bases at J, leaving 5 bases unmatched. This CDR3 is 14 amino acids long.

The J gene is TRBJ2-1, the V gene TRBV13, with 7 bases fitting TRBD2. J was trimmed by 7 bases and V by 7 bases; bases with no gene match: 7. Germline values: CDR1 PRHDT, CDR2 FYEKMQ (reference sequence). CDR3 size: 13 residues. The CDR3 region has the DNA TGTGCCAGCAACGGCGGGAGTGGGAATGAGCAGTTCTTC. Amino acids: CASNGGSGNEQFF.

This chain joins TRBV7-2 and TRBJ2-5, with D maybe TRBD2 (6 bases). The V end was cut by 5 bases, the J end by 5 bases, with 21 bases between. The CDR3 contains 16 residues. Germline V gene data show CDR1 as SGHTA and CDR2 as FQGNSA. The CDR3 DNA reads TGTGCCAGCAGCAACCAGGCTAGCGTTATCTTGGAGACCCAGTACTTC. It is translated as CASSNQASVILETQYF.

The J gene is TRBJ1-5, the V gene TRBV19; possible D gene TRBD1, 5 bases. This CDR3 has 15 residues. Trimming took off 7 bases at V and 5 bases at J, with 18 bases between the two ends. Germline-derived CDR1 and CDR2 are LNHDA and SQIVND (reference sequence). The DNA for the CDR3 is TGTGCCAGTACCCATCCCCAGGTAGGGGATCAGCCCCAGCATTTT. Translation gives CASTHPQVGDQPQHF.